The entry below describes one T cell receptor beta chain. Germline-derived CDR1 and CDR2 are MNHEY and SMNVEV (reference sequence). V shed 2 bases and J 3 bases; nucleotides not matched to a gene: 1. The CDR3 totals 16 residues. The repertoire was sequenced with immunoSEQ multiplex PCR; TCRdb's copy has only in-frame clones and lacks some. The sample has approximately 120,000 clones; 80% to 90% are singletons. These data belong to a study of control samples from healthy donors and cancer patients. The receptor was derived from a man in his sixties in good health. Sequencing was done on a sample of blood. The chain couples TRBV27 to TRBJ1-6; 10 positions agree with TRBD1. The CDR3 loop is CASSLGTGVYNSPLHF. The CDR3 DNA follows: TGTGCCAGCAGTTTAGGGACAGGGGTCTATAATTCACCCCTCCACTTT.